The 7 T cell receptor beta chains below all came from one sample that was sequenced in a study of blood T cell repertoires in COVID-19 (dated by TCRdb to 2018 to 2020). The protocol used for the library was the immunoSEQ multiplex PCR assay. The immuneACCESS repertoire file appears here via TCRdb, limited to in-frame rearrangements. These files lack a portion of the clones; in checked studies, under half of the deficit traces to unresolved V genes, and the cause of the others is not known. The sample data list approximately 400,000 clones, and approximately 77% of these were observed just once. Approximately 1% of the sample belongs to the ten largest clones. Sequencing used peripheral blood. The receptors here all came from a human donor with acute or convalescent COVID-19. The donor label of this sample is uncertain.

The chain is built from TRBV11-2 and TRBJ1-1; D is perhaps TRBD1 (6 bases). Germline V gives CDR1 SGHAT, CDR2 FQNNGV. This CDR3 comprises 14 residues. Trimming stripped 2 bases from V and 5 bases from J, with 12 bases between. In DNA form, the CDR3 reads TGTGCCAGCAGCTTAAAGACAGGAAATACTGAAGCTTTCTTT. Translation gives CASSLKTGNTEAFF.

The chain employs TRBV5-5 and TRBJ1-2, with a possible D match to TRBD1 (5 bases). Germline V lookup: CDR1 SGHKS, CDR2 YYEKEE (reference sequence). V dropped 0 bases and J dropped 4 bases, with 13 bases sitting between them. This CDR3 has 15 amino acids. CDR3 protein: CASSLGADSSYGYTF. In DNA, the CDR3 is TGTGCCAGCAGCTTGGGGGCTGACAGTTCCTATGGCTACACCTTC.

Only a few counts were recorded for this clone. V and J are TRBV6-5 and TRBJ1-4; D might be TRBD1 (5 bases). Trimming cost V 9 bases and J 7 bases, with 18 bases left between them. The CDR3 contains 14 residues. The V gene's germline CDR1 is MNHEY and CDR2 SVGAGI. CDR3: CASRLAGGGEKLFF. CDR3 coding DNA: TGTGCCAGTAGGTTAGCCGGGGGTGGTGAAAAACTGTTTTTT.

V and J are TRBV4-2 and TRBJ2-1; 8 bases map to TRBD2. Per the germline V gene, CDR1 is LGHNA and CDR2 is YNFKEQ. The CDR3 totals 19 residues. After removal of 0 bases from V and 8 bases from J, the junction contained 18 bases not matched to a gene. The CDR3 sequence is CASSQEGLYRAGAGDEQFF. In nucleotides, the CDR3 is TGTGCCAGCAGCCAAGAAGGTTTGTATAGGGCAGGAGCGGGGGATGAGCAGTTCTTC.

The chain carries TRBV9 and TRBJ2-1; 7 positions agree with TRBD1. The germline V gene encodes CDR1 SGDLS and CDR2 YYNGEE. J gave up 2 bases and V 2 bases, and 7 bases lay outside the gene matches. This CDR3 region has 16 residues. CDR3 residues: CASSVNRGNTYNEQFF. CDR3 bases: TGTGCCAGCAGCGTGAACAGGGGTAACACCTACAATGAGCAGTTCTTC.

This clone was counted a few times. V is TRBV6-5 and J is TRBJ2-7; 7 bases line up with TRBD2. Germline V gene lookup returns CDR1 MNHEY and CDR2 SVGAGI. This CDR3 region has 15 residues. V lost 6 bases and J lost 1; bases outside the gene matches: 9. Written as DNA, the CDR3 is TGTGCCAGCAGGCCGGAACCGGGACTATCCTACGAGCAGTACTTC. Encoded protein: CASRPEPGLSYEQYF.

This chain connects TRBV28 to TRBJ1-2, with D tentatively TRBD1 (6 bases). The CDR3 runs 17 residues. V was shortened by 7 bases and J by 1 base, with 22 bases between the two germline ends. The germline CDR1 and CDR2 sequences are MDHEN and SYDVKM. CDR3 nucleotide sequence: TGTGCCAGCACCTCTGTGGGCAGGGGCTTACTTAACTATGGCTACACCTTC. Its protein product is CASTSVGRGLLNYGYTF.